One sample yielded the 15 T cell receptor beta chains listed below, sequenced in a study of graft-versus-host responses after intestinal transplantation. Libraries were prepared by immunoSEQ multiplex PCR; TCRdb keeps only in-frame clonotypes and omits some of them. The sample records 80,000 to 100,000 clones, 91% being singletons. These TCRs' antigens remain unknown. The input for sequencing was unstimulated CD4+ T cells sorted from spleen or lymph node cells, taken before transplant. These receptors were collected from a human donor who was the organ donor for an intestinal transplant.

This sequence joins TRBV6-1 and TRBJ1-1; no reliable D call. This CDR3 contains 10 residues. The V gene's germline CDR1 is MNHNS and CDR2 SASEGT. V lost 3 bases and J lost 9, with 5 bases in between. The CDR3 loop reads CASSDAQAFF. For the CDR3, the DNA is TGTGCCAGCAGTGATGCGCAAGCTTTCTTT.

J is TRBJ2-1 and V is TRBV7-2, with a weak D call TRBD2 (5 bases). Germline CDR1 and CDR2: SGHTA and FQGNSA. The CDR3 is made up of 13 amino acids. Trimming stripped 1 base from V and 8 bases from J, with 9 bases between. The CDR3 DNA is TGTGCCAGCAGCTTAGGACTACATCATGAGCAGTTCTTC. Protein: CASSLGLHHEQFF.

V gene TRBV7-2 combines with J gene TRBJ2-6, with D maybe TRBD1 (5 bases). Germline CDR1 and CDR2: SGHTA and FQGNSA. V gave up 2 bases and J gave up 0 bases, with 11 bases separating them. The CDR3 covers 17 residues. The CDR3, as DNA: TGTGCCAGCAGCTTACAGGGTGGCCACTCTGGGGCCAACGTCCTGACTTTC. Translation gives CASSLQGGHSGANVLTF.

The CDR3 DNA follows: TGCGCCAGCAGCTTGACGGGGTCTAACTCTGGAAACACCATATATTTT. Encoded protein: CASSLTGSNSGNTIYF. The chain couples TRBV5-1 to TRBJ1-3; unclear D gene. This CDR3 contains 16 residues. Germline lookup yields CDR1 SGHRS and CDR2 YFSETQ. V shed 1 base and J shed 0 bases, with 11 bases lying between them.

The CDR3 nucleotides are TGTGCCAGCAGCTCTTGGGGGGGGCCCACGAACACCGGGGAGCTGTTTTTT. Encoded protein: CASSSWGGPTNTGELFF. V is TRBV7-2 and J is TRBJ2-2; D may be TRBD2 (7 bases). Germline V gene sequence: CDR1 SGHTA, CDR2 FQGNSA. V was pared by 4 bases and J by 0 bases, with 15 bases between. The CDR3 loop spans 17 amino acids.

This chain uses TRBV7-2 with TRBJ2-1, with D possibly TRBD2 on 5 matching bases. CDR3 length: 12 amino acids. Germline V CDR1 and CDR2: SGHTA, FQGNSA. V was shortened by 5 bases and J by 8 bases, with 10 bases between the two germline ends. DNA of the CDR3: TGTGCCAGCAGCCCCGCGGGTTATGAGCAGTTCTTC. It specifies CASSPAGYEQFF.

This chain links TRBV13 with TRBJ1-1; D is unclear. Germline lookup yields CDR1 PRHDT and CDR2 FYEKMQ (reference sequence). The CDR3 consists of 15 residues. V lost 1 base and J lost 2, with 11 bases in between. Written as DNA, the CDR3 is TGTGCCAGCAGCTTAGCGCAGGTACGAAACACTGAAGCTTTCTTT. Its translation: CASSLAQVRNTEAFF.

V gene TRBV5-1 combines with J gene TRBJ2-1; D remains unclear. There are 14 residues in the CDR3. Germline CDR1 and CDR2: SGHRS and YFSETQ. V lost 3 bases and J lost 4, with 11 bases in between. CDR3 sequence (DNA): TGCGCCAGCAGCTCCAACAGTATTTACAATGAGCAGTTCTTC. Translating gives CASSSNSIYNEQFF.

This clone was detected once. This CDR3 is CASSFYPLETQYF. CDR3 DNA sequence: TGCGCCAGCAGCTTCTACCCCCTAGAGACCCAGTACTTC. The chain carries TRBV5-1 and TRBJ2-5, with D unclear. V lost 2 bases, J lost 4 bases, and 9 bases lay in between. The CDR3 has 13 amino acids. CDR1 and CDR2 from the germline V gene are SGHRS and YFSETQ.

The chain's CDR3 is CASTLGGYGYTF. Here the CDR3 DNA reads TGTGCCAGCACCTTGGGGGGGTATGGCTACACCTTC. This chain joins TRBV7-2 and TRBJ1-2, with D tentatively TRBD1 (5 bases). This CDR3 comprises 12 residues. With 7 bases removed from V and 5 bases from J, the gap between germline ends came to 11 bases. Germline V gene data show CDR1 as SGHTA and CDR2 as FQGNSA.

This sequence joins TRBV6-5 and TRBJ1-1; TRBD1 is a possible D gene (6 bases). This CDR3 has 13 residues. CDR1 and CDR2 (germline): MNHEY, SVGAGI. V was clipped by 4 bases and J by 10 bases, with 16 bases between them. CDR3 amino acids: CASSSMEGGGAFF. In DNA form, the CDR3 reads TGTGCCAGCAGTTCTATGGAGGGGGGGGGAGCTTTCTTT.

The chain is built from TRBV27 and TRBJ2-1; 9 nucleotides match TRBD2. V gave up 0 bases and J gave up 10 bases; unmatched junction bases: 4. The CDR3 is made up of 14 amino acids. Germline CDR1 is MNHEY and CDR2 is SMNVEV (reference sequence). The CDR3 loop is CASSLSWRGGEQFF. The CDR3 DNA sequence: TGTGCCAGCAGTTTATCCTGGCGGGGGGGGGAGCAGTTCTTC.

The V and J genes are TRBV9 and TRBJ2-7; possible D gene TRBD2, 5 bases. The germline gives CDR1 SGDLS, CDR2 YYNGEE. The CDR3 covers 15 residues. V was pared by 3 bases and J by 0 bases, with 13 bases between. The DNA for the CDR3 is TGTGCCAGCAGCGCTGACTACCGACTCTCCTACGAGCAGTACTTC. This encodes CASSADYRLSYEQYF.

The rearrangement uses TRBV7-9 and TRBJ1-1; D possibly corresponds to TRBD1 (5 bases). V shed 5 bases and J shed 8 bases, with 12 bases lying between them. The CDR3 extends over 12 amino acids. CDR1 is SEHNR, CDR2 FQNEAQ, per germline (reference sequence). CDR3 bases: TGTGCCAGCAGCCCGGGGGTGGGGGAAGCTTTCTTT. This gives the protein CASSPGVGEAFF.

The rearrangement joins TRBV7-8 to TRBJ1-6; 7 nucleotides agree with TRBD1. Losses at the gene ends were 1 base for V and 10 bases for J; bases not matched to a gene: 4. This CDR3 comprises 14 residues. Germline V gene data show CDR1 as SGHVS and CDR2 as FQNEAQ. CDR3 bases: TGTGCCAGCAGCTTAGGAGACAGGGACTCACCCCTCCACTTT. This gives the protein CASSLGDRDSPLHF.